The 5 T cell receptor beta chains given below trace back to one sample, sequenced in a study of blood T cell repertoires in COVID-19. Sequencing used immunoSEQ multiplex PCR; TCRdb keeps in-frame clones, though not all of them. The data hold approximately 200,000 clones, with approximately 80% observed a single time. Sequencing was done on a sample of peripheral blood. These receptors originate from a woman between 45 and 65 years old with acute or convalescent COVID-19.

CDR3 nucleotides: TGCAGTGCTAGTGGGACTAGCGGGAGTGGGGAGCAGTTCTTC. Translation gives CSASGTSGSGEQFF. The chain couples TRBV20-1 to TRBJ2-1, with TRBD2 matching 14 bases. The CDR3 runs to 14 residues. Germline CDR1 reads DFQATT; CDR2 reads SNEGSKA (reference sequence). The ends lost 3 bases at V and 10 bases at J; junction bases unmatched: 5.

This clone was seen a handful of times. The V and J genes are TRBV5-1 and TRBJ2-5, with 8 positions matching TRBD2. Germline V CDR1 and CDR2: SGHRS, YFSETQ. The CDR3 sequence is 16 residues long. V shed 1 base, J shed 2 bases, and the junction held 7 bases outside the gene matches. The CDR3 DNA reads TGCGCCAGCAGCTTGAGCGTAGCGGGGAAACAAGAGACCCAGTACTTC. It yields the protein CASSLSVAGKQETQYF.

The J gene is TRBJ2-3, the V gene TRBV7-8; TRBD2 agrees at 7 bases. The germline V gene has CDR1 SGHVS and CDR2 FQNEAQ. Trimming took 5 bases from V and 5 from J; bases not matched to a gene: 7. The CDR3 totals 14 residues. In nucleotides, the CDR3 is TGTGCCAGCAGCCTAACGACGGGAGGAGATACGCAGTATTTT. As protein: CASSLTTGGDTQYF.

The chain couples TRBV5-4 to TRBJ2-6; no definite D call. The CDR3 is 14 residues long. Trimming pared 4 bases from V and 4 bases from J, leaving 9 bases between. CDR1 is SGHNT, CDR2 YYREEE, per germline (reference sequence). CDR3 DNA sequence: TGTGCCAGCAGCCACACCACGGGGGCCAACGTCCTGACTTTC. Its protein product is CASSHTTGANVLTF.

The chain has TRBV7-9 and TRBJ2-3; TRBD2 aligns across 9 bases. V was clipped by 5 bases and J by 5 bases; unmatched bases: 11. The germline gives CDR1 SEHNR, CDR2 FQNEAQ (reference sequence). The CDR3 extends over 16 amino acids. CDR3 bases: TGTGCCAGCAGCGGGCGACTAGCGGAGGGGGTAGATACGCAGTATTTT. It encodes CASSGRLAEGVDTQYF.